This passage covers 17 T cell receptor beta chains from one sample sequenced in a study of blood T cell repertoires in COVID-19. The method was immunoSEQ multiplex PCR; TCRdb's version includes in-frame clones alone and lacks a portion of them. The repertoire has some 200,000 clones, roughly 87% of them found once; the top ten carry about 6%. Sequenced: peripheral blood. The receptors shown here come from a woman aged 35 to 49 with acute or convalescent COVID-19.

V is TRBV7-9 and J is TRBJ2-7, with unresolved D. V lost 1 base and J 4 bases, leaving 14 bases between the germline ends. This CDR3 contains 15 residues. Germline loops: CDR1 SEHNR, CDR2 FQNEAQ (reference sequence). CDR3 coding DNA: TGTGCCAGCAGCTTAGGAGGTGTTTTGTCGTACGAGCAGTACTTC. It specifies CASSLGGVLSYEQYF. The entire variable domain, with the rest obtained from reference TRBV7-9 and TRBJ2-7, is as follows: DTGVSQNPRHKITKRGQNVTFRCDPISEHNRLYWYRQTLGQGPEFLTYFQNEAQLEKSRLLSDRFSAERPKGSFSTLEIQRTEQGDSAMYLCASSLGGVLSYEQYFGPGTRLTVT.

The rearrangement uses TRBV5-1 and TRBJ1-1, with D perhaps TRBD1 (6 bases). The germline CDR1 and CDR2 sequences are SGHRS and YFSETQ. V lost 2 bases and J lost 2, with 19 bases in between. This CDR3 comprises 17 residues. CDR3 sequence reads: CASSFLGQSGGNTEAFF. In DNA form, the CDR3 reads TGCGCCAGCAGCTTTCTAGGACAGAGTGGGGGAAACACTGAAGCTTTCTTT.

The chain recombines TRBV5-1 with TRBJ1-4; 9 nucleotides align to TRBD1. CDR3 length equals 17 residues. From germline, CDR1 is SGHRS and CDR2 YFSETQ. V shed 2 bases, J shed 7 bases, and the junction held 12 bases outside the gene matches. This CDR3 is CASSFGPWGTGSEKLFF. The CDR3 nucleotides read TGCGCCAGCAGCTTTGGTCCATGGGGGACAGGGAGTGAAAAACTGTTTTTT. The variable domain in full, with the rest retrieved from reference TRBV5-1 and TRBJ1-4, is KAGVTQTPRYLIKTRGQQVTLSCSPISGHRSVSWYQQTPGQGLQFLFEYFSETQRNKGNFPGRFSGRQFSNSRSEMNVSTLELGDSALYLCASSFGPWGTGSEKLFFGSGTQLSVL.

CDR3 loop: CASSPRPGQAFNGYTF. The CDR3 DNA reads as TGCGCCAGCAGCCCCCGCCCGGGACAGGCATTCAATGGCTACACCTTC. This sequence joins TRBV5-1 and TRBJ1-2; TRBD1 matches 8 bases. CDR3 size: 16 residues. V trimming: 4 bases; J trimming: 6 bases; junction bases outside the gene matches: 14. Germline V gene sequence: CDR1 SGHRS, CDR2 YFSETQ.

The table lists this clone with a few counts. V usage is TRBV19 and J usage is TRBJ2-1; 8 bases agree with TRBD2. The germline CDR1 and CDR2 sequences are LNHDA and SQIVND (reference sequence). J lost 0 bases, V lost 3 bases, and 7 bases had no gene match. CDR3 length: 17 amino acids. CDR3 in DNA: TGTGCCAGTAGTATCGATCACGGGACTAGCTCCTACAATGAGCAGTTCTTC. This encodes CASSIDHGTSSYNEQFF.

This clone was seen just once. The DNA for the CDR3 is TGTGCCAGCAGCCAAGAAGGAAGTAGTTTTGGCAGGGGGCAGTTCTTC. Translating it yields CASSQEGSSFGRGQFF. The chain employs TRBV14 and TRBJ2-1; tentatively, D is TRBD1 (6 bases). V shed 0 bases and J shed 12 bases, with 21 bases lying between them. This CDR3 is 16 amino acids long. The V gene's germline CDR1 is SGHDN and CDR2 FVKESK. Full variable domain (rest looked up from reference TRBV14 and TRBJ2-1): EAGVTQFPSHSVIEKGQTVTLRCDPISGHDNLYWYRRVMGKEIKFLLHFVKESKQDESGMPNNRFLAERTGGTYSTLKVQPAELEDSGVYFCASSQEGSSFGRGQFFGPGTRLTVL.

This clone was recorded a few times. The rearrangement joins TRBV7-2 to TRBJ2-7; 9 nucleotides line up with TRBD2. The CDR3 covers 19 residues. Trimming cost V 1 base and J 5 bases; bases outside gene matches: 18. Germline lookup yields CDR1 SGHTA and CDR2 FQGNSA. Here the CDR3 reads CASSLGGGWAASGINEQYF. CDR3 sequence (DNA): TGTGCCAGCAGCTTAGGGGGCGGGTGGGCTGCTAGCGGGATCAACGAGCAGTACTTC.

Here the CDR3 DNA reads TGTGCCAGCAGTCCAGGGTTTCGGGGCAATCAGCCCCAGCATTTT. This codes for CASSPGFRGNQPQHF. This rearrangement joins TRBV28 to TRBJ1-5; D is possibly TRBD1 (5 bases). The CDR3 runs 15 residues. Germline values: CDR1 MDHEN, CDR2 SYDVKM. Deletions cut 5 bases from V and 2 bases from J, with 13 bases between.

A single count supports this clone. The chain is built from TRBV2 and TRBJ2-7; 8 positions agree with TRBD1. Germline loops: CDR1 SNHLY, CDR2 FYNNEI. The V and J ends lost 9 bases and 1 base, in that order; junction bases with no gene match: 8. The CDR3 sequence is 14 residues long. CDR3 sequence (DNA): TGTGCCAGTACTAGACAGGGGCCTTCCTACGAGCAGTACTTC. It is translated as CASTRQGPSYEQYF.

CDR3 DNA: TGTGCCAGCAGCCTTCACGGACTAGCGGGAGGAGAGGGAGCAGATACGCAGTATTTT. Protein product: CASSLHGLAGGEGADTQYF. The rearrangement joins TRBV27 to TRBJ2-3; 14 bases agree with TRBD2. Germline CDR1 reads MNHEY; CDR2 reads SMNVEV (reference sequence). CDR3 size: 19 residues. V lost 6 bases and J lost 4; bases outside the gene matches: 15.

The V gene is TRBV27, the J gene TRBJ2-7, with a weak D call TRBD2 (5 bases). The V end lost 5 bases, the J end lost 3 bases, and 14 bases lay between the germline ends. CDR3 size: 14 residues. Germline CDR1 reads MNHEY; CDR2 reads SMNVEV (reference sequence). CDR3 in amino acids: CASSPRVGVYEQYF. The CDR3 nucleotides are TGTGCCAGCAGTCCTCGTGTCGGGGTCTACGAGCAGTACTTC.

This chain uses TRBV7-6 with TRBJ2-1, with 7 bases fitting TRBD2. From germline, CDR1 is SGHVS and CDR2 FNYEAQ. V dropped 2 bases and J dropped 7; count of bases not matched to a gene: 11. CDR3 size: 16 residues. The CDR3 here is CASSLWGGSDINEQFF. In DNA, the CDR3 is TGTGCCAGCAGCTTATGGGGCGGGAGTGATATAAATGAGCAGTTCTTC.

This clone has more than one count but fewer than ten. The rearrangement uses TRBV9 and TRBJ2-5; TRBD2 aligns across 9 bases. The J segment lost 5 bases and the V segment lost 6 bases, leaving 8 bases of the junction unmatched. Germline assignment: CDR1 SGDLS and CDR2 YYNGEE. CDR3 size: 14 residues. DNA of the CDR3: TGTGCCAGCACCCTGCGGGGGGGCCTGGAGACCCAGTACTTC. Translating it yields CASTLRGGLETQYF. The whole variable domain, filled in from reference TRBV9 and TRBJ2-5, reads DSGVTQTPKHLITATGQRVTLRCSPRSGDLSVYWYQQSLDQGLQFLIQYYNGEERAKGNILERFSAQQFPDLHSELNLSSLELGDSALYFCASTLRGGLETQYFGPGTRLLVL.

J is TRBJ1-3 and V is TRBV3-1 (or the pseudogene TRBV3-2); tentatively, D is TRBD1 (5 bases). Per germline, CDR1 LGHDT and CDR2 YNNKEL (reference sequence). Trimming removed 3 bases from V and 4 bases from J, with 10 bases in between. This CDR3 is built from 14 residues. The DNA for the CDR3 is TGTGCCAGCAGCCAGCGGACAACAGGAAACACCATATATTTT. It is translated as CASSQRTTGNTIYF.

The chain carries TRBV5-1 and TRBJ2-7, with 8 bases identical to TRBD1. The germline V gene has CDR1 SGHRS and CDR2 YFSETQ. With 5 bases clipped from V and 3 bases from J, the junction kept 10 bases outside the gene matches. The CDR3 consists of 15 residues. The CDR3 DNA is TGCGCCAGCAGATTATCTACCGGACAGGGCTACGAGCAGTACTTC. Translating gives CASRLSTGQGYEQYF.

The V and J genes are TRBV6-6 and TRBJ1-2; no reliable D call. There are 13 residues in the CDR3. Germline V gene sequence: CDR1 MNHNY, CDR2 SVGAGI (reference sequence). V lost 1 base to trimming and J lost 3 bases, with 6 bases between them. CDR3 coding DNA: TGTGCCAGCAGTTACTACACAGACTATGGCTACACCTTC. Its translation: CASSYYTDYGYTF.

The chain uses TRBV5-5 and TRBJ1-2; 8 bases fit TRBD1. This CDR3 is 12 amino acids long. Germline CDR1 SGHKS, CDR2 YYEKEE (reference sequence). V lost 1 base to trimming and J lost 7 bases; unmatched junction nucleotides: 0. For the CDR3, the DNA is TGTGCCAGCAGCTTGACAGGGGGTGGCTACACCTTC. Translation gives CASSLTGGGYTF. Variable domain in full (rest from reference TRBV5-5 and TRBJ1-2): DAGVTQSPTHLIKTRGQQVTLRCSPISGHKSVSWYQQVLGQGPQFIFQYYEKEERGRGNFPDRFSARQFPNYSSELNVNALLLGDSALYLCASSLTGGGYTFGSGTRLTVV.